This T cell receptor beta chain is from a study of early T cells in non-severe SARS-CoV-2 infection. Across the study: The authors sequenced bulk RNA from unsorted whole blood, leaving chains unpaired.

At least ten counts were recorded for this clonotype. Via MiXCR, TCRdb re-called the 5' RACE reads, giving one row per CDR3 protein. The repertoire holds tens of thousands of distinct CDR3 sequences, with approximately 6.2% as singletons. Trimming cost V 0 bases and J 1 base, with 11 bases left between them. CDR1 is SGHRS, CDR2 YFSETQ, per germline. The CDR3 is made up of 16 amino acids. The chain links TRBV5-1 to TRBJ1-3; D not certain. The source is an adult who was a healthcare worker with PCR-confirmed SARS-CoV-2 infection or an uninfected control (not recorded which). The sample in question was whole blood, obtained at baseline. CDR3 amino acids: CASSLAGPQSGNTIYF. CDR3 nucleotide sequence: TGCGCCAGCAGCTTGGCGGGTCCTCAATCTGGAAACACCATATATTTT.